This T cell receptor (beta chain) was found in a study of T cells after yellow fever vaccination. Each CDR3 protein is one row after TCRdb ran MiXCR on the 5' RACE reads. The data contain about 400,000 distinct CDR3 sequences, 6.2% of them singletons. Deletions cut 3 bases from V and 4 bases from J, with 12 bases between. The germline V gene encodes CDR1 MGHDK and CDR2 SYGVNS. The CDR3 runs 14 residues. The receptor comes from a young man who received the YFV17D yellow fever vaccine. The chain has TRBV25-1 and TRBJ1-1; D not certain. Sequenced here: PBMCs, sampled 5 days after the yellow fever booster vaccination. The CDR3 DNA reads TGTGCCAGCAGTGACCCCAGGTTTGGCACTGAAGCTTTCTTT. Protein: CASSDPRFGTEAFF.